The count of the clone carrying this T cell receptor (beta chain) is one. Its target is not known. Data came from immunoSEQ multiplex PCR; TCRdb stores just in-frame clones and leaves some out. The sample consists of some 140,000 clones, under 95% of them appearing once. The data derive from a study of cytotoxic CD8 clonotypes in ibrutinib-treated CLL. The overall study: The sample average was 255,043 productive templates and roughly 94,000 productive rearrangements. Study results and caveats: Clonality correlated strongly with circulating CD8+ T cells and exceeded age-matched healthy donors at baseline. The clonality went up when patients responded to ibrutinib and dropped back toward baseline at progression. Public clonotypes (which were uncommon) either contracted or remained stable on treatment.

Germline V lookup: CDR1 MDHEN, CDR2 SYDVKM. The CDR3 consists of 13 residues. V lost 6 bases to trimming and J lost 9 bases, with 15 bases between them. The sample was PBMCs, taken after 12 months of ibrutinib treatment. J is TRBJ1-5 and V is TRBV28; unclear D gene. The clonotype was recovered from a human donor with chronic lymphocytic leukemia. In DNA, the CDR3 is TGTGCCAGCAGATATACGGGCCTTCGGCCCCAGCATTTT. Protein product: CASRYTGLRPQHF.